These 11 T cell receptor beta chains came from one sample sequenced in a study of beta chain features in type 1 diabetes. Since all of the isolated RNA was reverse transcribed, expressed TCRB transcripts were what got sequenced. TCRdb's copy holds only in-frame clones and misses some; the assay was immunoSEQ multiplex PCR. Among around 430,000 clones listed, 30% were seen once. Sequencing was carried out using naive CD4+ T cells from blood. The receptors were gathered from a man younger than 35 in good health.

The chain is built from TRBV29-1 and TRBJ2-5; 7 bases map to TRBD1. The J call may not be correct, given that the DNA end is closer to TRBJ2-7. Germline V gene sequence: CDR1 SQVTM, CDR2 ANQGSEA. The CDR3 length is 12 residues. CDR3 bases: TGCAGCGCCCGGACAGGCCCCTACGAGCAGTACTTC. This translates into CSARTGPYEQYF.

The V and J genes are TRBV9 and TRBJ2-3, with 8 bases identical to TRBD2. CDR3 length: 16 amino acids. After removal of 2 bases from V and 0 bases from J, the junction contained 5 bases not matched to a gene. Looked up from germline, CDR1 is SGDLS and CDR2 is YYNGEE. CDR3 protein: CASSVSPSGSTDTQYF. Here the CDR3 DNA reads TGTGCCAGCAGCGTTTCCCCTAGCGGGAGCACAGATACGCAGTATTTT.

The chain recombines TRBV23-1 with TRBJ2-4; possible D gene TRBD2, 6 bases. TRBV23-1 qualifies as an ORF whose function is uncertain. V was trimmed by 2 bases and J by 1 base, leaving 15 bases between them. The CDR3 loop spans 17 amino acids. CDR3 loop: CASSQTNGGTAKNIQYF. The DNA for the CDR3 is TGCGCCAGCAGTCAAACCAACGGGGGTACGGCCAAAAACATTCAGTACTTC.

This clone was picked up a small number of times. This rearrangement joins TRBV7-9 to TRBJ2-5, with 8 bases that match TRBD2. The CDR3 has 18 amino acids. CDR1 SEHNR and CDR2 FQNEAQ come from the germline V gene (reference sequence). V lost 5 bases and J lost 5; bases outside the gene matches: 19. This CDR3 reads CASSPQGYWAGGHETQYF. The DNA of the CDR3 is TGTGCCAGCAGCCCTCAGGGGTATTGGGCGGGAGGCCACGAGACCCAGTACTTC.

The DNA for the CDR3 is TGTGCCATCAGTGAGTCCAGGACAGGGGGCACTGAAGCTTTCTTT. Protein sequence: CAISESRTGGTEAFF. The gene calls are TRBV10-3 and TRBJ1-1, with 10 bases lining up with TRBD1. The length of the CDR3 is 15 residues. Germline V CDR1 and CDR2: ENHRY, SYGVKD. Trimming removed 0 bases from V and 4 bases from J; junction bases left unmatched: 2.

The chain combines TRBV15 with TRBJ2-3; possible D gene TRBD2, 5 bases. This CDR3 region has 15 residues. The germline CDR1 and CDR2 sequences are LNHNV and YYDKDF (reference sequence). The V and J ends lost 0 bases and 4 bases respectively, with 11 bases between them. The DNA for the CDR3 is TGTGCCACCAGCAGAGATCTCGGGAATGCAGATACGCAGTATTTT. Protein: CATSRDLGNADTQYF. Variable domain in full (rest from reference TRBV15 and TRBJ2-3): DAMVIQNPRYQVTQFGKPVTLSCSQTLNHNVMYWYQQKSSQAPKLLFHYYDKDFNNEADTPDNFQSRRPNTSFCFLDIRSPGLGDTAMYLCATSRDLGNADTQYFGPGTRLTVL.

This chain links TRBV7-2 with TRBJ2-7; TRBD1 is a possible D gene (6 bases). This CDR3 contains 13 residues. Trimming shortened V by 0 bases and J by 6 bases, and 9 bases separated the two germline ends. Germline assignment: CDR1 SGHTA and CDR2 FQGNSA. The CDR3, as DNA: TGTGCCAGCAGCTTAGCGTCGACAGGCGAGCAGTACTTC. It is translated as CASSLASTGEQYF.

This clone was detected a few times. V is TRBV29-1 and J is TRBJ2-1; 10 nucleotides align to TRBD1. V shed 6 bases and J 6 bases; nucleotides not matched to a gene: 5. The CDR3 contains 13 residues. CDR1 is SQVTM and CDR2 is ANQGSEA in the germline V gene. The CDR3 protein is CSVRQGASNEQFF. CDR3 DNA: TGCAGCGTCCGACAGGGGGCGAGCAATGAGCAGTTCTTC.

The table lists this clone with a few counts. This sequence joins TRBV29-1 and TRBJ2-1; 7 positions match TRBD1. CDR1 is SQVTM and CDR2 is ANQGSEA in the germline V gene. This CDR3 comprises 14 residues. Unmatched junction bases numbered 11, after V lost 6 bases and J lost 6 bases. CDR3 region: CSVRGQTDFNEQFF. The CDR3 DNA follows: TGCAGCGTGAGGGGACAGACGGACTTCAATGAGCAGTTCTTC.

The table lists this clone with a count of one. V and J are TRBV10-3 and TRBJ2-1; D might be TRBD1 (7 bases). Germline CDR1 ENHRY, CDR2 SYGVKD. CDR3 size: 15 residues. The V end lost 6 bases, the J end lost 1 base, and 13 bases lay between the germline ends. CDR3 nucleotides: TGTGCCATCAGGGGGGGACAGTCGTCCTACAATGAGCAGTTCTTC. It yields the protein CAIRGGQSSYNEQFF.

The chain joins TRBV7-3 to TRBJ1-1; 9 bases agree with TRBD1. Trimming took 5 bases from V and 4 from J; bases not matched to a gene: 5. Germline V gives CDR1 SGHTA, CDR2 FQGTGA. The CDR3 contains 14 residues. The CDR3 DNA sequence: TGTGCCAGCAGCGTAAGGACAGGGGCCACTGAAGCTTTCTTT. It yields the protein CASSVRTGATEAFF.